This entry lists 32 T cell receptor beta chains sequenced from one sample in a study of blood T cell repertoires in COVID-19. Some clones are missing from TCRdb's copy, which holds only in-frame ones; the method was immunoSEQ multiplex PCR. The profile shows 200,000 to 300,000 clones, approximately 87% of them singletons. The sequenced sample consisted of peripheral blood. The source is a woman aged 45-59 years with acute or convalescent COVID-19.

As DNA, the CDR3 is TGTGCCAGCACCCCCCCCGGACAGGGGGCCTCCTACGAGCAGTACTTC. This codes for CASTPPGQGASYEQYF. This chain connects TRBV28 to TRBJ2-7; 11 nucleotides align to TRBD1. Looked up from germline, CDR1 is MDHEN and CDR2 is SYDVKM. This CDR3 has 16 residues. V was pared by 7 bases and J by 0 bases, with 8 bases of the junction left unmatched.

The chain is built from TRBV6-5 and TRBJ1-4; D call uncertain. Germline CDR1 is MNHEY and CDR2 is SVGAGI. Trimming pared 6 bases from V and 0 bases from J, leaving 8 bases between. The CDR3 extends over 14 amino acids. CDR3 loop: CASRKRPTNEKLFF. The CDR3 coding sequence is TGTGCCAGCAGGAAGCGGCCAACTAATGAAAAACTGTTTTTT.

Only one count was recorded for this clone. The CDR3 DNA follows: TGCGCCAGCAGGCCAGGGGGCGTGGGTGAAGCTTTCTTT. Translating gives CASRPGGVGEAFF. The genes are TRBV4-3 and TRBJ1-1; TRBD1 agrees at 8 bases. Unmatched junction bases numbered 7, after V lost 6 bases and J lost 7 bases. Germline-derived CDR1 and CDR2 are LGHNA and YSLEER. The CDR3 totals 13 residues.

The chain uses TRBV11-3 and TRBJ2-5; 8 positions match TRBD2. This CDR3 is built from 15 residues. Germline V CDR1 and CDR2: SGHNT, YENEEA. V was clipped by 5 bases and J by 5 bases; unmatched bases: 10. CDR3: CASSAGGTGYETQYF. The CDR3 region has the DNA TGTGCCAGCAGCGCGGGGGGTACAGGGTACGAGACCCAGTACTTC.

In the case of this clone: Different DNA sequences within this sample yield the same CDR3. The chain recombines TRBV5-1 with TRBJ1-1, with D possibly being TRBD1 (5 bases). The V and J ends lost 4 bases and 0 bases respectively, with 10 bases between them. Germline CDR1 and CDR2: SGHRS and YFSETQ. The CDR3 has 14 residues. Written as DNA, the CDR3 is TGCGCCAGCAGCCGGGGGACGGTGAACACTGAAGCTTTCTTT. The encoded protein is CASSRGTVNTEAFF.

The J gene is TRBJ2-7, the V gene TRBV5-4, with 11 bases that match TRBD1. The germline gives CDR1 SGHNT, CDR2 YYREEE (reference sequence). The CDR3 sequence is 15 residues long. The trim removed 4 bases at V and 4 bases at J, leaving 7 bases unmatched. CDR3: CASSQGQGVGYEQYF. The CDR3 nucleotides are TGTGCCAGCAGCCAGGGACAGGGGGTTGGTTACGAGCAGTACTTC.

A single count supports this clone. DNA for the CDR3: TGTGCCACCAGCAGAGATAGTTCGACTGAAGCTTTCTTT. This encodes CATSRDSSTEAFF. The rearrangement uses TRBV15 and TRBJ1-1, with D hard to call. Germline CDR1 and CDR2: LNHNV and YYDKDF (reference sequence). V lost 0 bases to trimming and J lost 5 bases, with 7 bases between them. The CDR3 is made up of 13 amino acids.

The V call is TRBV7-9, the J call TRBJ1-2; 11 bases agree with TRBD1. There are 15 residues in the CDR3. The germline V gene has CDR1 SEHNR and CDR2 FQNEAQ (reference sequence). V shed 5 bases, J shed 7 bases, and the junction held 9 bases outside the gene matches. The CDR3 bases are TGTGCCAGCAGCCCCCCGGGACAGGGGGGTCTTGGCTACACCTTC. This gives the protein CASSPPGQGGLGYTF. The full variable domain, with the rest looked up from reference TRBV7-9 and TRBJ1-2, is DTGVSQNPRHKITKRGQNVTFRCDPISEHNRLYWYRQTLGQGPEFLTYFQNEAQLEKSRLLSDRFSAERPKGSFSTLEIQRTEQGDSAMYLCASSPPGQGGLGYTFGSGTRLTVV.

The V and J genes are TRBV28 and TRBJ2-7; possible D gene TRBD2, 6 bases. Germline values: CDR1 MDHEN, CDR2 SYDVKM. The CDR3 is made up of 15 amino acids. Between the trimmed V and J ends, which lost 6 bases and 3 bases, there was a span of 18 bases. The CDR3 DNA reads TGTGCCAGCAGCACCTTGAAAGGAGGGGACTACGAGCAGTACTTC. Translated, it gives CASSTLKGGDYEQYF.

The CDR3 here is CASSPLTGGEYGYTF. The DNA of the CDR3 is TGTGCCAGCAGCCCTCTGACGGGGGGAGAATATGGCTACACCTTC. V usage is TRBV5-6 and J usage is TRBJ1-2, with TRBD1 as a possible D gene (5 bases). The CDR3 spans 15 residues. The ends were cut back, 4 bases at V and 5 bases at J, with 18 bases in the middle. CDR1 SGHDT and CDR2 YYEEEE come from the germline V gene.

This chain joins TRBV7-2 and TRBJ2-3; 7 bases are shared with TRBD2. The CDR3 loop spans 15 amino acids. The trim removed 5 bases at V and 2 bases at J, leaving 7 bases unmatched. The V gene's germline CDR1 is SGHTA and CDR2 FQGNSA. The CDR3 reads CASSPTSAITDTQYF. CDR3 sequence (DNA): TGTGCCAGCAGCCCTACTAGCGCTATCACAGATACGCAGTATTTT.

This chain joins TRBV7-2 and TRBJ1-2, with 9 bases matching TRBD1. This CDR3 spans 15 amino acids. The trim removed 3 bases at V and 3 bases at J, leaving 5 bases unmatched. Germline V CDR1 and CDR2: SGHTA, FQGNSA. The CDR3 spells CASSFNRGRDYGYTF. CDR3 sequence (DNA): TGTGCCAGCAGCTTTAACAGGGGGCGAGACTATGGCTACACCTTC. The full variable domain, in which reference TRBV7-2 and TRBJ1-2 provide the parts outside the CDR3, is GAGVSQSPSNKVTEKGKDVELRCDPISGHTALYWYRQSLGQGLEFLIYFQGNSAPDKSGLPSDRFSAERTGGSVSTLTIQRTQQEDSAVYLCASSFNRGRDYGYTFGSGTRLTVV.

The chain recombines TRBV6-5 with TRBJ1-2, with 9 positions matching TRBD1. The CDR3 spans 16 residues. From germline, CDR1 is MNHEY and CDR2 SVGAGI. V lost 1 base and J lost 4; bases outside the gene matches: 7. CDR3 sequence: CASSYFGQGSRYGYTF. As DNA, the CDR3 is TGTGCCAGCAGTTACTTCGGACAGGGGAGTCGCTATGGCTACACCTTC.

The J gene is TRBJ2-5, the V gene TRBV19; TRBD1 matches 8 bases. The V gene's germline CDR1 is LNHDA and CDR2 SQIVND (reference sequence). Losses at the gene ends were 6 bases for V and 3 bases for J; bases not matched to a gene: 3. This CDR3 is 13 amino acids long. CDR3 nucleotides: TGTGCCAGTAGACCGGACAGGGAAGAGACCCAGTACTTC. Translated, it gives CASRPDREETQYF.

This chain joins TRBV27 and TRBJ2-1, with a tentative D call TRBD1 (5 bases). Germline loops: CDR1 MNHEY, CDR2 SMNVEV (reference sequence). The CDR3 runs to 13 residues. Trimming shortened V by 6 bases and J by 6 bases, and 12 bases separated the two germline ends. CDR3 DNA: TGTGCCAGCAGGACAGCCATCTCCAATGAGCAGTTCTTC. This translates into CASRTAISNEQFF.

J is TRBJ1-2 and V is TRBV6-1, with 8 nucleotides matching TRBD1. This CDR3 region has 16 residues. V shed 0 bases, J shed 5 bases, and the junction held 8 bases outside the gene matches. The germline CDR1 and CDR2 sequences are MNHNS and SASEGT. The chain's CDR3 is CASSEALRRQGYGYTF. For the CDR3, the DNA is TGTGCCAGCAGTGAAGCGCTTCGTAGACAGGGGTATGGCTACACCTTC.

The genes are TRBV10-3 and TRBJ2-1; 7 bases map to TRBD1. Trimming took 2 bases from V and 7 from J; bases not matched to a gene: 8. This CDR3 contains 15 residues. Germline CDR1 and CDR2: ENHRY and SYGVKD. The CDR3 nucleotides read TGTGCCATCAGTGAGAGCACAGGGGTAGGGAATGAGCAGTTCTTC. Amino acid sequence: CAISESTGVGNEQFF.

This chain links TRBV5-1 with TRBJ2-2; 9 bases are shared with TRBD1. The trim removed 4 bases at V and 5 bases at J, leaving 9 bases unmatched. Per germline, CDR1 SGHRS and CDR2 YFSETQ. The CDR3 is 16 amino acids. Here the CDR3 reads CASSEPGQGETGELFF. The CDR3 nucleotides are TGCGCCAGCAGCGAACCGGGACAGGGAGAAACCGGGGAGCTGTTTTTT.

The V call is TRBV11-1, the J call TRBJ1-1, with D possibly matching TRBD1 (5 bases). Germline values: CDR1 SGHAT, CDR2 FQDESV (reference sequence). This CDR3 contains 16 residues. The V and J ends lost 4 bases and 0 bases respectively, with 15 bases between them. The CDR3 here is CASSSVTAQLNTEAFF. The CDR3 bases are TGTGCCAGCAGCTCAGTGACAGCACAATTGAACACTGAAGCTTTCTTT.

The J gene is TRBJ2-4, the V gene TRBV4-1; a possible D gene is TRBD2 (5 bases). Trimming took 2 bases from V and 1 from J, leaving 9 bases between them. Germline assignment: CDR1 MGHRA and CDR2 YSYEKL. The length of the CDR3 is 15 residues. The CDR3 reads CASSQPLVAKNIQYF. The CDR3 DNA reads TGCGCCAGCAGCCAACCACTAGTGGCCAAAAACATTCAGTACTTC.

V and J are TRBV30 and TRBJ1-4; weak D call: TRBD1 (5 bases). V was cut by 2 bases and J by 5 bases, with 18 bases left in between. The CDR3 has 16 amino acids. Germline V gene data show CDR1 as GTSNPN and CDR2 as SVGIG (reference sequence). This CDR3 is CAWSSGLTAPNEKLFF. For the CDR3, the DNA is TGTGCCTGGAGTTCAGGGCTGACAGCACCGAATGAAAAACTGTTTTTT.

The chain couples TRBV19 to TRBJ1-3; D uncertain. The germline gives CDR1 LNHDA, CDR2 SQIVND (reference sequence). The V and J ends lost 9 bases and 0 bases respectively, with 12 bases between them. The CDR3 totals 14 residues. The CDR3 loop reads CASSTRNSGNTIYF. In nucleotides, the CDR3 is TGTGCCAGCTCGACTCGGAACTCTGGAAACACCATATATTTT.

Here the CDR3 reads CASKGGTGNEKLFF. For the CDR3, the DNA is TGTGCCAGCAAGGGGGGGACAGGGAATGAAAAACTGTTTTTT. The rearrangement joins TRBV6-5 to TRBJ1-4, with 9 bases aligning to TRBD1. Germline-derived CDR1 and CDR2 are MNHEY and SVGAGI. The CDR3 spans 14 residues. V shed 7 bases, J shed 5 bases, and the junction held 5 bases outside the gene matches.

This clone was observed once. The chain is built from TRBV6-2 or TRBV6-3 and TRBJ2-1, with D hard to call. V dropped 6 bases and J dropped 7 bases, with 19 bases sitting between them. The CDR3 runs to 15 residues. Germline CDR1 reads MNHEY; CDR2 reads SVGEGT. The CDR3 DNA sequence: TGTGCCAGCAGCCAGATTGCTCCTACTGGTAATGAGCAGTTCTTC. This translates into CASSQIAPTGNEQFF.

The chain carries TRBV28 and TRBJ2-1; weak D call: TRBD1 (6 bases). Germline V gene sequence: CDR1 MDHEN, CDR2 SYDVKM. V dropped 2 bases and J dropped 12 bases, with 14 bases sitting between them. The length of the CDR3 is 13 residues. Here the CDR3 DNA reads TGTGCCAGCAGTTTAGCACAGGGAAAGGGGCAGTTCTTC. Amino acid sequence: CASSLAQGKGQFF.

The chain is built from TRBV28 and TRBJ2-3; 14 bases fit TRBD2. The V gene's germline CDR1 is MDHEN and CDR2 SYDVKM. The CDR3 is made up of 20 amino acids. V shed 4 bases, J shed 6 bases, and the junction held 18 bases outside the gene matches. The CDR3 reads CASSSPGTSGRLRVRDTQYF. The CDR3 DNA reads TGTGCCAGCAGTTCTCCTGGGACTAGCGGGAGATTGCGCGTCCGGGATACGCAGTATTTT.

The chain links TRBV18 to TRBJ2-5; D uncertain. Germline CDR1 reads KGHSH; CDR2 reads LQKENI. The length of the CDR3 is 14 residues. The germline V and J ends were trimmed by 0 bases and 5 bases, with 10 bases remaining between them. Written as DNA, the CDR3 is TGTGCCAGCTCACCACCCCAAAGGCGGGAGACCCAGTACTTC. Its translation is CASSPPQRRETQYF. Complete variable domain (other parts from reference TRBV18 and TRBJ2-5): NAGVMQNPRHLVRRRGQEARLRCSPMKGHSHVYWYRQLPEEGLKFMVYLQKENIIDESGMPKERFSAEFPKEGPSILRIQQVVRGDSAAYFCASSPPQRRETQYFGPGTRLLVL.

The rearrangement joins TRBV18 to TRBJ2-1, with 7 bases identical to TRBD2. Trimming cost V 4 bases and J 1 base; bases outside gene matches: 4. There are 15 residues in the CDR3. Germline V gene data show CDR1 as KGHSH and CDR2 as LQKENI. This CDR3 reads CASSLGRASYNEQFF. DNA for the CDR3: TGTGCCAGCTCACTTGGGAGGGCGTCCTACAATGAGCAGTTCTTC.

V gene TRBV4-1 combines with J gene TRBJ1-2, with a weak D call TRBD1 (5 bases). The CDR3 sequence is 13 residues long. Per germline, CDR1 MGHRA and CDR2 YSYEKL. Deletions cut 1 base from V and 8 bases from J, with 11 bases between. The DNA of the CDR3 is TGCGCCAGCAGCCAAGTGGGACTAGGGGGCTACACCTTC. Amino acids: CASSQVGLGGYTF.

The V and J genes are TRBV28 and TRBJ1-2, with D hard to call. The CDR3 runs 13 residues. CDR1 and CDR2 from the germline V gene are MDHEN and SYDVKM. V lost 3 bases and J lost 4, with 9 bases in between. DNA for the CDR3: TGTGCCAGCAGTTTGATTGGAGTCTATGGCTACACCTTC. The encoded protein is CASSLIGVYGYTF.

In DNA, the CDR3 is TGTGCCACCCACGCTACGGGTTGGCCCCAGCATTTT. This codes for CATHATGWPQHF. The rearrangement links TRBV7-2 to TRBJ1-5; D gene unclear. The CDR3 sequence is 12 residues long. Germline CDR1 and CDR2: SGHTA and FQGNSA. Trimming shortened V by 10 bases and J by 9 bases, and 16 bases separated the two germline ends. The entire variable domain, with the rest obtained from reference TRBV7-2 and TRBJ1-5, is as follows: GAGVSQSPSNKVTEKGKDVELRCDPISGHTALYWYRQSLGQGLEFLIYFQGNSAPDKSGLPSDRFSAERTGGSVSTLTIQRTQQEDSAVYLCATHATGWPQHFGDGTRLSIL.

The chain couples TRBV21-1 to TRBJ1-5; TRBD1 was called by the table and not checked on the DNA. TRBV21-1 counts as a pseudogene. The length of the CDR3 is 19 residues. The CDR3 DNA reads TGTGCCAGCAGCTCGCGCGATCCAACAGGGAAGGACCGCAATCAGCCCCAGCATTTT. The encoded protein is CASSSRDPTGKDRNQPQHF.